Listed here are 17 T cell receptor beta chains from one sample, sequenced in a study of identical twins. TCRdb processed the 5' RACE reads anew with MiXCR; each CDR3 protein has one entry. The sample lists approximately 670,000 distinct CDR3 sequences; less than 7% were seen once. Specimen: naive T cells sorted from blood. All receptors come from a man aged 18 to 29 in good health.

This clonotype came up many times. The V call is TRBV4-1, the J call TRBJ1-3; D might be TRBD1 (5 bases). This CDR3 comprises 19 residues. Trimming pared 3 bases from V and 0 bases from J, leaving 21 bases between. The germline gives CDR1 MGHRA, CDR2 YSYEKL. The DNA of the CDR3 is TGCGCCAGCAGCCAGAAGTTAAGCAAGGGGACCCGCTCTGGAAACACCATATATTTT. Its protein product is CASSQKLSKGTRSGNTIYF.

This clonotype was recorded many times. This chain joins TRBV2 and TRBJ1-2, with a possible D match to TRBD1 (5 bases). CDR3 length: 12 residues. Trimming left V 4 bases short and J 8 bases short, with 11 bases between. CDR1 and CDR2 (germline): SNHLY, FYNNEI. The CDR3: CASSVAGPGYTF. In DNA, the CDR3 is TGTGCCAGCAGTGTGGCAGGGCCCGGCTACACCTTC.

At least ten counts were recorded for this clonotype. The chain joins TRBV15 to TRBJ2-5; D possibly uses TRBD1 or TRBD2 (6 bases each). The germline gives CDR1 LNHNV, CDR2 YYDKDF (reference sequence). V was shortened by 8 bases and J by 5 bases, with 18 bases between the two germline ends. The CDR3 runs 14 residues. CDR3 region: CATRVGGRGETQYF. The CDR3 DNA sequence: TGTGCCACCCGCGTTGGGGGGCGCGGGGAGACCCAGTACTTC.

In this sample, this clonotype turned up many times. This chain links TRBV5-1 with TRBJ1-1, with D perhaps matching TRBD1 (6 bases). The germline V gene has CDR1 SGHRS and CDR2 YFSETQ. This CDR3 has 13 residues. V was pared by 3 bases and J by 7 bases, with 13 bases between. The CDR3, as DNA: TGCGCCAGCAGCTGGGGGGCAGGACTTGAAGCTTTCTTT. Translating gives CASSWGAGLEAFF.

This clonotype was observed many times. The chain employs TRBV27 and TRBJ2-7, with D possibly TRBD1 on 7 matching bases. The V end lost 6 bases, the J end lost 4 bases, and 10 bases lay between the germline ends. Germline lookup yields CDR1 MNHEY and CDR2 SMNVEV (reference sequence). This CDR3 has 12 amino acids. For the CDR3, the DNA is TGTGCCAGCAGGACAGGGAGGTACGAGCAGTACTTC. Protein sequence: CASRTGRYEQYF.

The chain uses TRBV6-5 and TRBJ1-5; 8 bases align to TRBD1. CDR1 is MNHEY, CDR2 SVGAGI, per germline. The V and J ends lost 4 bases and 4 bases, in that order; junction bases with no gene match: 6. The CDR3 contains 15 residues. The CDR3 sequence: CASSLNRQGNQPQHF. CDR3 bases: TGTGCCAGCAGTTTGAACAGACAGGGGAATCAGCCCCAGCATTTT.

This clonotype was seen a handful of times. The CDR3 loop reads CASSLEDRGPYEQYF. CDR3 nucleotides: TGCGCCAGCAGCTTGGAGGATCGGGGTCCCTACGAGCAGTACTTC. This chain joins TRBV5-1 and TRBJ2-7; perhaps TRBD2 as D (5 bases). Germline V gives CDR1 SGHRS, CDR2 YFSETQ. Trimming cost V 0 bases and J 2 bases, with 12 bases left between them. This CDR3 has 15 amino acids. Filled out from reference TRBV5-1 and TRBJ2-7, the complete variable domain reads KAGVTQTPRYLIKTRGQQVTLSCSPISGHRSVSWYQQTPGQGLQFLFEYFSETQRNKGNFPGRFSGRQFSNSRSEMNVSTLELGDSALYLCASSLEDRGPYEQYFGPGTRLTVT.

V is TRBV6-2 or TRBV6-3 and J is TRBJ2-7, with 8 bases aligning to TRBD2. This CDR3 has 13 residues. CDR1 and CDR2 (germline): MNHEY, SVGEGT. With 8 bases clipped from V and 0 bases from J, the junction kept 3 bases outside the gene matches. The CDR3 loop is CASGREASYEQYV. The CDR3 DNA reads TGTGCCAGCGGGCGGGAGGCCTCCTACGAGCAGTACGTC.

This clonotype appeared many times. V and J are TRBV5-1 and TRBJ2-1; D is undetermined. V lost 0 bases and J 9 bases, leaving 7 bases between the germline ends. This CDR3 region has 12 residues. The germline V gene encodes CDR1 SGHRS and CDR2 YFSETQ. CDR3 in DNA: TGCGCCAGCAGCTTGGAATCCGGTGAGCAGTTCTTC. Its translation: CASSLESGEQFF.

This clonotype was found many times. J is TRBJ1-1 and V is TRBV2; D is undetermined. CDR1 is SNHLY, CDR2 FYNNEI, per germline. This CDR3 is 18 amino acids long. Trimming pared 5 bases from V and 1 base from J, leaving 23 bases between. The chain's CDR3 is CASSLQRVFVSSNTEAFF. CDR3 bases: TGTGCCAGCAGTCTGCAAAGGGTTTTTGTCTCTTCGAACACTGAAGCTTTCTTT.

This clonotype has more than one count but fewer than ten. The chain joins TRBV5-1 to TRBJ2-1; possibly TRBD2 for D (6 bases). V was cut by 3 bases and J by 7 bases, with 17 bases left in between. The CDR3 loop spans 15 amino acids. Germline CDR1 reads SGHRS; CDR2 reads YFSETQ. The CDR3 sequence: CASSSGQGRGNEQFF. For the CDR3, the DNA is TGCGCCAGCAGCTCCGGACAAGGCCGGGGGAATGAGCAGTTCTTC.

This clonotype was found a few times. The chain carries TRBV9 and TRBJ1-4, with TRBD1 identical over 8 bases. The V gene end was trimmed by 4 bases and the J gene end by 7 bases; junction bases not matched to a gene: 6. The CDR3 has 14 amino acids. Germline CDR1 SGDLS, CDR2 YYNGEE. For the CDR3, the DNA is TGTGCCAGCAGCTTCCGGGACAGGAGTGAAAAACTGTTTTTT. Encoded protein: CASSFRDRSEKLFF.

In its sample, this clonotype was seen a few times. The rearrangement uses TRBV20-1 and TRBJ1-2, with 7 bases matching TRBD1. The V gene's germline CDR1 is DFQATT and CDR2 SNEGSKA (reference sequence). The junction had 6 bases not matched to a gene; V was cut back by 1 base and J by 4 bases. The CDR3 is 14 amino acids. In nucleotides, the CDR3 is TGCAGTGCTAGAGTCGAGGGACAGCTCTATGGCTACACCTTC. Translation: CSARVEGQLYGYTF.

There are many counts of this clonotype. The J gene is TRBJ2-7, the V gene TRBV10-3, with 7 bases aligning to TRBD1. This CDR3 has 15 residues. Germline V gene data show CDR1 as ENHRY and CDR2 as SYGVKD. V gave up 2 bases and J gave up 2 bases; unmatched junction bases: 6. CDR3 region: CAISERQGGPYEQYF. In nucleotides, the CDR3 is TGTGCCATCAGTGAGAGACAGGGTGGACCCTACGAGCAGTACTTC.

Only a few counts were recorded for this clonotype. The gene calls are TRBV7-3 and TRBJ2-1; D is undetermined. CDR1 is SGHTA and CDR2 is FQGTGA in the germline V gene. The germline V and J ends were trimmed by 1 base and 0 bases, with 13 bases remaining between them. This CDR3 is built from 17 residues. The chain's CDR3 is CASSLSPVASSYNEQFF. Written as DNA, the CDR3 is TGTGCCAGCAGCTTAAGCCCAGTCGCGAGCTCCTACAATGAGCAGTTCTTC. The complete variable domain, with remaining parts taken from reference TRBV7-3 and TRBJ2-1, reads GAGVSQTPSNKVTEKGKYVELRCDPISGHTALYWYRQSLGQGPEFLIYFQGTGAADDSGLPNDRFFAVRPEGSVSTLKIQRTERGDSAVYLCASSLSPVASSYNEQFFGPGTRLTVL.

The rearrangement links TRBV20-1 to TRBJ2-1, with TRBD2 matching over 10 bases. CDR3 length: 17 amino acids. Germline loops: CDR1 DFQATT, CDR2 SNEGSKA (reference sequence). With V trimmed by 5 bases and J by 2 bases, 12 bases remained unmatched. CDR3 amino acids: CSAWTSGDYGTYNEQFF. Here the CDR3 DNA reads TGCAGTGCTTGGACTAGCGGAGACTATGGAACCTACAATGAGCAGTTCTTC.

This clonotype was recorded a few times. The V and J genes are TRBV29-1 and TRBJ1-1; TRBD1 matches 7 bases. Trimming took 4 bases from V and 8 from J; bases not matched to a gene: 10. Germline V gives CDR1 SQVTM, CDR2 ANQGSEA. The CDR3 runs 13 residues. CDR3 nucleotide sequence: TGCAGCGTTGCGCGGACAGGCACGTTGGAAGCTTTCTTT. Its translation is CSVARTGTLEAFF.